The rows below give T cell receptor beta chains drawn from one sample of a study of early T cells in non-severe SARS-CoV-2 infection. TCRdb used MiXCR to reprocess the 5' RACE reads, holding one entry per CDR3 protein. The sample consists of around 33,000 distinct CDR3 sequences, more than 6% of them appearing once. The sequenced material came from whole blood. The source is an adult who was a healthcare worker with PCR-confirmed SARS-CoV-2 infection or an uninfected control (not recorded which). Both conserved end residues are part of each CDR3. The D gene is left open where the match is weak. Not every row has a clone size; where given, it reads once, few, many or a size class.

j_gene,d_gene,v_gene,abundance,CDR3nt,CDR3aa
TRBJ2-3,TRBD2,TRBV6-5,few,TGTGCCAGCAGGCTAGCGGGGGGGGGAGCAGATACGCAGTATTTT,CASRLAGGGADTQYF
TRBJ2-1,TRBD2,TRBV20-1,many,TGCAGTGCTAGAGTTGCGGGAGGGCTAGCGAGCAATGAGCAGTTCTTC,CSARVAGGLASNEQFF
TRBJ2-1,.,TRBV11-1,.,TGTGCCAGCAGCTTAGCGCAGACTAGTTATCCGTTCTTC,CASSLAQTSYPFF
TRBJ2-1,TRBD2,TRBV19,many,TGTGCCAGTAGTATCAGACTAGCGGGAGGCGACTACAATGAGCAGTTCTTC,CASSIRLAGGDYNEQFF
TRBJ2-5,TRBD2,TRBV29-1,many,TGCAGCGTTGGACTAGCGGGAGAGACCCAGTACTTC,CSVGLAGETQYF
TRBJ2-3,.,TRBV20-1,many,TGCAGTGCTAGGGGGTCTCAGGTTACGCAGTATTTT,CSARGSQVTQYF
TRBJ2-7,.,TRBV7-9,.,TGTGCCAGCAGCTTAAACGGGGCTTCGACCTACGAGCAGTACTTC,CASSLNGASTYEQYF
TRBJ2-7,.,TRBV5-1,many,TGCGCCAGCAGCTTGGAGGGCAGCTCCTACGAGCAGTACTTC,CASSLEGSSYEQYF
TRBJ2-1,.,TRBV7-6,many,TGTGCCAGCAGCTTATTCGGGAGTCAAAATGAGCAGTTCTTC,CASSLFGSQNEQFF
TRBJ2-6,TRBD1,TRBV28,.,TGTGCCAGCAAGGGGGCAGGGGTGAGTGGGGCCAACGTCCTGACTTTC,CASKGAGVSGANVLTF
TRBJ2-7,.,TRBV7-9,.,TGTGCCAGCAGCCGAACAGGGCGCGAGCAGTACTTC,CASSRTGREQYF
TRBJ2-3,TRBD1,TRBV7-6,many,TGTGCCAGCGGCGGGACAGGGGGCGAAACAGATACGCAGTATTTT,CASGGTGGETDTQYF
TRBJ2-1,TRBD2,TRBV7-9,many,TGTGCCAGCAGCTCTACCATTAGCGGGAGAGGGACAAATGAGCAGTTCTTC,CASSSTISGRGTNEQFF
TRBJ2-5,.,TRBV20-1,few,TGCAGTGCTAGAGATCAGGGGCTGGAGACCCAGTACTTC,CSARDQGLETQYF
TRBJ1-6,TRBD1,TRBV2,.,TGTGCCACCGGGACAGGGGATTCACCCCTCCACTTT,CATGTGDSPLHF
TRBJ2-1,.,TRBV7-2,many,TGTGCCAGCAGCTTCCCACAGGGCTTCGACAATGAGCAGTTCTTC,CASSFPQGFDNEQFF
TRBJ2-6,.,TRBV5-1,.,TGCGCCAGCAGCGTACAGTTCTCTGGGGCCAACGTCCTGACTTTC,CASSVQFSGANVLTF
TRBJ2-6,.,TRBV6-4,many,TGTGCCAGCAGTGACTCAGGTTGGGGGAAATCTGGGGCCAACGTCCTGACTTTC,CASSDSGWGKSGANVLTF
TRBJ1-3,TRBD1,TRBV7-2,few,TGTGCCAGCAGCATCAACAGGGGGTCCCACCATTTT,CASSINRGSHHF
TRBJ1-6,.,TRBV6-6,many,TGTGCCAGCAGTTATACACCGGGAGGACCCCTCCACTTT,CASSYTPGGPLHF
TRBJ2-2,.,TRBV9,many,TGTGCCAGCATGGGGGGCGCGAACACCGGGGAGCTGTTTTTT,CASMGGANTGELFF
TRBJ2-7,TRBD2,TRBV28,many,TGTGCCAGCAGTTCCCCCGGGTTCCGCGGAGGGTTGCTACGGGGGGAGTACTTC,CASSSPGFRGGLLRGEYF
TRBJ1-1,.,TRBV5-1,.,TGCGCCAGCAGCTCGATTACACGGTCTGAAGCTTTCTTT,CASSSITRSEAFF
TRBJ1-2,.,TRBV20-1,many,TGCAGTGCTAGTGTGGCGACTGGCTACACCTTC,CSASVATGYTF
TRBJ2-7,.,TRBV20-1,many,TGCAGTGCTAGTTTGCCCTGGAGAGGGGACGAGCAGTACTTC,CSASLPWRGDEQYF
TRBJ2-1,.,TRBV11-2,many,TGTGCCAGCAGCTCCCTCGGAGGGCCGCGAGAGCAGTTCTTC,CASSSLGGPREQFF
TRBJ2-7,TRBD1,TRBV18,many,TGTGCCAGCTCACCCCTCGGACAGGTTCAGGGGGAGCAGTACTTC,CASSPLGQVQGEQYF
TRBJ1-1,TRBD1,TRBV6-5,few,TGTGCCAGCACCCGGAGGAGGGGGCTGCTTGACACTGAAGCTTTCTTT,CASTRRRGLLDTEAFF
TRBJ2-4,.,TRBV29-1,many,TGCAGCGTTGGGAGTCGAGGTGGCAAAAACATTCAGTACTTC,CSVGSRGGKNIQYF
TRBJ2-1,.,TRBV19,many,TGTGCCAGTAGTATAGCATCCTACAATGAGCAGTTCTTC,CASSIASYNEQFF
TRBJ1-4,.,TRBV4-1,.,TGCGCCAGCAGCCAAGATAACAGTGAAAAACTGTTTTTT,CASSQDNSEKLFF
TRBJ2-3,.,TRBV12-3/TRBV12-4,.,TGTGCCAGCAGACGGGCGGATGGCGGATACACAGATACGCAGTATTTT,CASRRADGGYTDTQYF
TRBJ2-1,.,TRBV18,many,TGTGCCAGCTCACCACTTCGGACAGTCGGCAATGAGCAGTTCTTC,CASSPLRTVGNEQFF
TRBJ2-5,.,TRBV29-1,many,TGCAGCGTTGAGGTAGCGGCCGAGACCCAGTACTTC,CSVEVAAETQYF
TRBJ1-4,TRBD1,TRBV5-6,.,TGTGCCAGCAGCATATTCAGGGGGCTCGTTGAAAAACTGTTTTTT,CASSIFRGLVEKLFF
TRBJ2-3,.,TRBV27,few,TGTGCCAGCAGTTTTCGATCGGACACAGATACGCAGTATTTT,CASSFRSDTDTQYF
TRBJ2-7,TRBD2,TRBV12-3/TRBV12-4,.,TGTGCCAGCAGTGTACCGGGACTAGCATACGAGCAGTACTTC,CASSVPGLAYEQYF
TRBJ2-7,TRBD1,TRBV20-1,few,TGCAGTTCGGGGACAGCCTACGAGCAGTACTTC,CSSGTAYEQYF
TRBJ1-1,.,TRBV5-1,.,TGCGCCAGCAGTGGTGGAAACACTGAAGCTTTCTTT,CASSGGNTEAFF
TRBJ1-4,.,TRBV18,many,TGTGCCAGCTCACCAATTGCGGGAAACGAAAAACTGTTTTTT,CASSPIAGNEKLFF
TRBJ2-3,.,TRBV28,many,TGTGCCAGCAGCCCGGGGCACTCACCAGATACGCAGTATTTT,CASSPGHSPDTQYF
TRBJ1-3,.,TRBV12-3/TRBV12-4,medium-sized,TGTGCCAGCAGTCCCCGTGGACAGATCTCTGGAAACACCATATATTTT,CASSPRGQISGNTIYF
TRBJ2-7,TRBD2,TRBV20-1,many,TGCAGTGCTATTGGCGGGAGGGCGAAGGAGCAGTACTTC,CSAIGGRAKEQYF
TRBJ2-1,TRBD2,TRBV5-1,medium-sized,TGCGCCAGCAGCTTGGATAGGACTAGTGTCAATGAGCAGTTCTTC,CASSLDRTSVNEQFF
TRBJ2-7,.,TRBV5-1,many,TGCGCCAGCAGCTTGGGGGACCCCCGGGCCGAGCAGTACTTC,CASSLGDPRAEQYF
TRBJ2-3,.,TRBV7-8,.,TGTGCCAGCAGCTCGCCCCCGGGTACGCAGTATTTT,CASSSPPGTQYF
TRBJ2-7,TRBD2,TRBV20-1,many,TGCAGTGCTAGTACCCACAGCGGGGGTATCTACGAGCAGTACTTC,CSASTHSGGIYEQYF
TRBJ2-7,.,TRBV7-8,many,TGTGCCAGCAGCAAATCGCCGGGACCCCGCTCCTACGAGCAGTACTTC,CASSKSPGPRSYEQYF